The entry below gives a single TCR beta chain sequence along with its context. The sample is drawn from a study of OX40 agonist ivuxolimab in advanced cancers. The table came from immunoSEQ multiplex PCR; TCRdb's copy has only in-frame clones and leaves some out. The sample records fewer than 75,000 clones, about 87% being singletons. Trimming cost V 0 bases and J 7 bases, with 7 bases left between them. The CDR3 sequence is 14 residues long. The germline gives CDR1 SGHTA, CDR2 FQGTGA. Source: CD4+ or CD8+ T cells sorted from blood, taken in a trial of the OX40 agonist ivuxolimab. The rearrangement uses TRBV7-3 and TRBJ1-6, with D unclear. The clonotype comes from an adult with an advanced solid tumor such as melanoma, head and neck, liver or kidney cancer. DNA of the CDR3: TGTGCCAGCAGCTTAACGACGGCGAATTCACCCCTCCACTTT. It is translated as CASSLTTANSPLHF. The whole variable domain, filled in from reference TRBV7-3 and TRBJ1-6, reads GAGVSQTPSNKVTEKGKYVELRCDPISGHTALYWYRQSLGQGPEFLIYFQGTGAADDSGLPNDRFFAVRPEGSVSTLKIQRTERGDSAVYLCASSLTTANSPLHFGNGTRLTVT.